What follows are 28 T cell receptor beta chains derived from one specimen sequenced in a study of blood T cell repertoires in COVID-19. Sequenced by immunoSEQ multiplex PCR; TCRdb stores in-frame clones only, minus some. This sample has roughly 460,000 clones, with 85% to 90% found just once. The sample taken for sequencing was peripheral blood. Every receptor here comes from a man aged 18 to 30 with COVID-19, enrolled during active disease.

The V gene is TRBV5-5, the J gene TRBJ2-1; TRBD2 matches at 9 bases. V shed 1 base and J 6 bases; nucleotides not matched to a gene: 8. CDR1 is SGHKS and CDR2 is YYEKEE in the germline V gene (reference sequence). The CDR3 is 16 amino acids. CDR3 DNA: TGTGCCAGCAGCTTGAGTTTTGGACTAGCGAGCAATGAGCAGTTCTTC. Protein sequence: CASSLSFGLASNEQFF.

The gene calls are TRBV5-8 and TRBJ2-1; a weak D match, TRBD2 (5 bases). Germline V CDR1 and CDR2: SGHTS, YDEGEE. The CDR3 totals 11 residues. Trimming stripped 4 bases from V and 10 bases from J, with 9 bases between. CDR3 nucleotide sequence: TGTGCCAGCAGCCTTAAGCGGGAGCAGTTCTTC. This translates into CASSLKREQFF.

The chain employs TRBV27 and TRBJ2-1; no reliable D call. Trimming left V 3 bases short and J 12 bases short, with 9 bases between. Germline CDR1 MNHEY, CDR2 SMNVEV (reference sequence). This CDR3 spans 11 amino acids. In DNA, the CDR3 is TGTGCCAGCAGTTTGGGCGCCGGGCAGTTCTTC. Amino acids: CASSLGAGQFF.

The chain couples TRBV5-1 to TRBJ2-1; D is undetermined. Trimming took off 7 bases at V and 0 bases at J, with 14 bases between the two ends. Germline V gives CDR1 SGHRS, CDR2 YFSETQ. There are 15 residues in the CDR3. CDR3 DNA sequence: TGCGCCAGCGGAAGAGGCCTTAGCTCCTACAATGAGCAGTTCTTC. Translating gives CASGRGLSSYNEQFF.

The chain has TRBV7-9 and TRBJ2-3; no definite D call. Germline V gene sequence: CDR1 SEHNR, CDR2 FQNEAQ (reference sequence). The CDR3 is made up of 17 amino acids. V lost 1 base, J lost 2 bases, and 16 bases lay in between. For the CDR3, the DNA is TGTGCCAGCAGCTTAGTGTATCGCGCAGGTTCCACAGATACGCAGTATTTT. Protein sequence: CASSLVYRAGSTDTQYF.

The rearrangement joins TRBV11-2 to TRBJ2-1, with 7 bases matching TRBD2. The CDR3 is made up of 16 amino acids. CDR1 is SGHAT, CDR2 FQNNGV, per germline. With 1 base clipped from V and 0 bases from J, the junction kept 3 bases outside the gene matches. The chain's CDR3 is CASSLGAGSSYNEQFF. CDR3 nucleotide sequence: TGTGCCAGCAGCTTAGGAGCGGGGAGCTCCTACAATGAGCAGTTCTTC.

This clone occurred once. The V and J genes are TRBV2 and TRBJ1-6, with unresolved D. Germline CDR1 and CDR2: SNHLY and FYNNEI. Between the trimmed V and J ends, which lost 8 bases and 6 bases, there was a span of 11 bases. The CDR3 is made up of 13 amino acids. CDR3 nucleotides: TGTGCCAGCTCCTCACAAATTAATTCACCCCTCCACTTT. Translated: CASSSQINSPLHF.

This chain links TRBV27 with TRBJ2-7; 9 bases match TRBD1. With V trimmed by 3 bases and J by 3 bases, 9 bases remained unmatched. The CDR3 loop spans 16 amino acids. The germline CDR1 and CDR2 sequences are MNHEY and SMNVEV (reference sequence). The CDR3 here is CASSFGGTGSVYEQYF. The CDR3 nucleotides are TGTGCCAGCAGTTTTGGGGGGACAGGGTCAGTCTACGAGCAGTACTTC.

The chain uses TRBV30 and TRBJ2-1; TRBD1 matches 7 bases. The CDR3 runs 13 residues. Trimming took 3 bases from V and 7 from J; bases not matched to a gene: 6. Per the germline V gene, CDR1 is GTSNPN and CDR2 is SVGIG (reference sequence). In DNA, the CDR3 is TGTGCCTGGAGCGAGGGGGCATTGAATGAGCAGTTCTTC. Its translation is CAWSEGALNEQFF.

This chain links TRBV5-1 with TRBJ2-2; D unresolved. The CDR3 spans 17 residues. Germline V CDR1 and CDR2: SGHRS, YFSETQ. Trimming removed 4 bases from V and 7 bases from J, with 23 bases in between. The CDR3 DNA sequence: TGCGCCAGCAGCCCGAAATTTCAGGATCGCATTATCGGGGAGCTGTTTTTT. This sequence encodes CASSPKFQDRIIGELFF.

This clone was seen a single time. The V gene is TRBV3-1 (or the pseudogene TRBV3-2), the J gene TRBJ2-1, with D possibly being TRBD1 (6 bases). Germline assignment: CDR1 LGHDT and CDR2 YNNKEL (reference sequence). CDR3 length: 16 amino acids. Trimming cost V 1 base and J 9 bases, with 19 bases left between them. The CDR3 loop reads CASSQGFGTQDFEQFF. Written as DNA, the CDR3 is TGTGCCAGCAGCCAAGGGTTTGGGACACAAGACTTTGAGCAGTTCTTC.

The chain employs TRBV6-5 and TRBJ1-2; 9 positions match TRBD1. The CDR3 runs 16 residues. Germline V gene lookup returns CDR1 MNHEY and CDR2 SVGAGI. V shed 0 bases and J 5 bases; nucleotides not matched to a gene: 7. The CDR3 loop is CASSYSSGQGIYGYTF. The CDR3 nucleotides are TGTGCCAGCAGTTACTCGTCGGGACAGGGAATTTATGGCTACACCTTC.

This chain links TRBV30 with TRBJ2-1, with 8 bases matching TRBD2. With V trimmed by 3 bases and J by 7 bases, 11 bases remained unmatched. Germline V gene lookup returns CDR1 GTSNPN and CDR2 SVGIG (reference sequence). The CDR3 runs to 15 residues. In nucleotides, the CDR3 is TGTGCCTGGAGCTCCGGGGCGGGAGGCTCAAATGAGCAGTTCTTC. Translation gives CAWSSGAGGSNEQFF.

V and J are TRBV19 and TRBJ2-3; 10 bases are shared with TRBD2. The CDR3 runs to 15 residues. Germline CDR1 and CDR2: LNHDA and SQIVND (reference sequence). The trim removed 5 bases at V and 8 bases at J, leaving 10 bases unmatched. In DNA form, the CDR3 reads TGTGCCAGTAGTGGACGACTAGCGGGCCTTGGTACGCAGTATTTT. Residues: CASSGRLAGLGTQYF. The full variable domain, with the rest looked up from reference TRBV19 and TRBJ2-3, is DGGITQSPKYLFRKEGQNVTLSCEQNLNHDAMYWYRQDPGQGLRLIYYSQIVNDFQKGDIAEGYSVSREKKESFPLTVTSAQKNPTAFYLCASSGRLAGLGTQYFGPGTRLTVL.

The chain carries TRBV29-1 and TRBJ1-1; no clear D. Trimming cost V 4 bases and J 5 bases, with 8 bases left between them. The CDR3 loop spans 11 amino acids. The germline CDR1 and CDR2 sequences are SQVTM and ANQGSEA. The CDR3 nucleotides read TGCAGCGTTGGATATGCGACTGAAGCTTTCTTT. This gives the protein CSVGYATEAFF.

The chain links TRBV7-9 to TRBJ1-4, with 7 bases identical to TRBD1. Trimming cost V 4 bases and J 8 bases; bases outside gene matches: 10. The germline V gene has CDR1 SEHNR and CDR2 FQNEAQ (reference sequence). The CDR3 loop spans 15 amino acids. The chain's CDR3 is CASSYSRGVNEKLFF. As DNA, the CDR3 is TGTGCCAGCAGCTACTCCAGGGGGGTAAACGAAAAACTGTTTTTT.

V usage is TRBV5-1 and J usage is TRBJ2-7; D is perhaps TRBD1 (6 bases). V dropped 5 bases and J dropped 1 base, with 13 bases sitting between them. The CDR3 has 14 residues. Germline CDR1 SGHRS, CDR2 YFSETQ. Here the CDR3 DNA reads TGCGCCAGCAGGGTCACGGACAGTTCCTACGAGCAGTACTTC. This sequence encodes CASRVTDSSYEQYF.

Only a few counts were recorded for this clone. V and J are TRBV11-3 and TRBJ2-1, with a weak D call TRBD2 (5 bases). This CDR3 has 14 residues. Germline V gene data show CDR1 as SGHNT and CDR2 as YENEEA. Deletions cut 5 bases from V and 4 bases from J, with 12 bases between. This CDR3 is CASSSREPYNEQFF. The DNA of the CDR3 is TGTGCCAGCAGCAGCCGGGAACCTTACAATGAGCAGTTCTTC.

The chain uses TRBV9 and TRBJ1-5, with 7 bases aligning to TRBD1. CDR3 length equals 15 residues. After removal of 6 bases from V and 7 bases from J, the junction contained 13 bases not matched to a gene. Per the germline V gene, CDR1 is SGDLS and CDR2 is YYNGEE. CDR3 DNA: TGTGCCAGCACCCCAGGTTCAGACAGGGTACAGCCCCAGCATTTT. Its protein product is CASTPGSDRVQPQHF.

As DNA, the CDR3 is TGTGCCAGCAGCTTGGCAGGGTTTGGTGAGCAGTTCTTC. Translated, it gives CASSLAGFGEQFF. This chain uses TRBV5-5 with TRBJ2-1; D perhaps matches TRBD1 (5 bases). The CDR3 runs 13 residues. The V end lost 0 bases, the J end lost 9 bases, and 10 bases lay between the germline ends. Germline V gene sequence: CDR1 SGHKS, CDR2 YYEKEE (reference sequence). Drawing the rest from reference TRBV5-5 and TRBJ2-1, the complete variable domain is DAGVTQSPTHLIKTRGQQVTLRCSPISGHKSVSWYQQVLGQGPQFIFQYYEKEERGRGNFPDRFSARQFPNYSSELNVNALLLGDSALYLCASSLAGFGEQFFGPGTRLTVL.

The CDR3 loop reads CASSSNGNAKNIQYF. The CDR3 DNA reads TGTGCCAGCAGCTCCAACGGGAACGCCAAAAACATTCAGTACTTC. The rearrangement joins TRBV7-8 to TRBJ2-4, with D possibly TRBD2 on 5 matching bases. This CDR3 region has 15 residues. V was clipped by 4 bases and J by 1 base, with 11 bases between them. From germline, CDR1 is SGHVS and CDR2 FQNEAQ.

The chain links TRBV19 to TRBJ2-7; 10 nucleotides align to TRBD1. The CDR3 has 18 amino acids. The V gene's germline CDR1 is LNHDA and CDR2 SQIVND (reference sequence). J lost 0 bases, V lost 5 bases, and 13 bases had no gene match. CDR3 sequence reads: CASSLHLTGTGDSYEQYF. CDR3 DNA sequence: TGTGCCAGTAGTTTACACCTCACCGGGACAGGGGACTCCTACGAGCAGTACTTC.

J is TRBJ1-6 and V is TRBV28; no clear D. The germline gives CDR1 MDHEN, CDR2 SYDVKM. The CDR3 is 11 residues long. V lost 6 bases to trimming and J lost 16 bases, with 13 bases between them. CDR3 in amino acids: CASRIGSALHF. The CDR3 coding sequence is TGTGCCAGCAGAATCGGGTCGGCTCTCCACTTT. Together with reference TRBV28 and TRBJ1-6, the CDR3 gives the full variable domain: DVKVTQSSRYLVKRTGEKVFLECVQDMDHENMFWYRQDPGLGLRLIYFSYDVKMKEKGDIPEGYSVSREKKERFSLILESASTNQTSMYLCASRIGSALHFGNGTRLTVT.

The chain carries TRBV5-1 and TRBJ1-1; 7 nucleotides align to TRBD1. Germline trimming cut 3 bases from V and 3 bases from J; bases unmatched to any gene: 5. CDR1 and CDR2 (germline): SGHRS, YFSETQ. CDR3 length: 14 residues. The DNA of the CDR3 is TGCGCCAGCAGCTCAGGGACAGCCTACACTGAAGCTTTCTTT. This codes for CASSSGTAYTEAFF.

This clone was seen only a few times. This chain connects TRBV19 to TRBJ1-5, with 8 bases fitting TRBD1. The J segment lost 7 bases and the V segment lost 7 bases, leaving 6 bases of the junction unmatched. The CDR3 loop spans 13 amino acids. Germline-derived CDR1 and CDR2 are LNHDA and SQIVND (reference sequence). The CDR3 loop reads CASNGQGGQPQHF. CDR3 sequence (DNA): TGTGCCAGTAATGGACAGGGAGGACAGCCCCAGCATTTT.

The V gene is TRBV24-1, the J gene TRBJ2-3, with TRBD2 matching over 12 bases. The CDR3 loop spans 15 amino acids. The J segment lost 4 bases and the V segment lost 5 bases, leaving 3 bases of the junction unmatched. Germline lookup yields CDR1 KGHDR and CDR2 SFDVKD. This CDR3 reads CATSVLAGGADTQYF. The CDR3 nucleotides are TGTGCCACCAGTGTACTAGCGGGGGGCGCAGATACGCAGTATTTT.

For the CDR3, the DNA is TGTGCCAGCAGCCTCGGGTATTTAAGTAATTCACCCCTCCACTTT. Its translation is CASSLGYLSNSPLHF. The rearrangement joins TRBV5-8 to TRBJ1-6; no firm D call. Germline V CDR1 and CDR2: SGHTS, YDEGEE. The CDR3 totals 15 residues. Trimming pared 4 bases from V and 6 bases from J, leaving 14 bases between.

V usage is TRBV5-1 and J usage is TRBJ1-2; TRBD1 matches at 10 bases. Trimming cost V 4 bases and J 5 bases; bases outside gene matches: 5. Germline V lookup: CDR1 SGHRS, CDR2 YFSETQ. The CDR3 runs to 14 residues. CDR3 in DNA: TGCGCCAGCAGCGACAGGGGGCGAGGGTATGGCTACACCTTC. This encodes CASSDRGRGYGYTF.